This TCR beta chain was recorded in a study of blood T cell repertoires in COVID-19. How the authors handled the data: Estimated nucleated cell counts came from reference gene primer amplification. Clones were read by immunoSEQ multiplex PCR, and TCRdb kept only the in-frame ones, dropping some. V and J calls and clone size come straight from that table; D and trimming were deduced from the DNA. The table has under 400,000 clones, around nine tenths seen once. This CDR3 is built from 12 residues. V dropped 0 bases and J dropped 14 bases, with 12 bases sitting between them. The germline CDR1 and CDR2 sequences are MNHEY and SVGAGI.

This TCR was recovered from a woman aged 60-75 years with COVID-19, enrolled during active disease. The material sequenced was peripheral blood. The chain employs TRBV6-5 and TRBJ2-3, with D uncertain. This CDR3 reads CASSYSGTVWYF. CDR3 bases: TGTGCCAGCAGTTACTCGGGTACAGTTTGGTATTTT.